The rows below give T cell receptor beta chains drawn from one sample of a study of regulatory T cells in long-lasting Graves disease. TCRdb called the multiplex PCR reads again in MiXCR, with one record for every CDR3 protein. This table has over 350,000 distinct CDR3 sequences, about a fifth appearing once. The material was peripheral blood mononuclear cells (PBMCs), obtained when the disease was refractory, from a patient treated with antithyroid drugs. The receptors shown here come from a female donor with Graves disease. Both conserved end residues are part of each CDR3.

V: TRBV28
J: TRBJ2-2
CDR3: CASSLYPSLTGELFF

V: TRBV29-1
J: TRBJ2-7
CDR3: CSVGRSYEQYF

V: TRBV30
J: TRBJ1-2
CDR3: CAWSVLVGNGYTF

V: TRBV7-9
J: TRBJ2-2
CDR3: CASSSIGQPGELFF

V: TRBV28
J: TRBJ2-7
CDR3: CASSLLSDSHRYEQYF

V: TRBV7-2
J: TRBJ1-6
CDR3: CASSLQYSPLHF

V: TRBV7-2
J: TRBJ1-4
CDR3: CASRGAANEKLFF

V: TRBV7-9
J: TRBJ2-5
CDR3: CASSLFLTDQETQYF

V: TRBV6-9
J: TRBJ2-6
CDR3: CASSSTPFILTLFGANVLTF

V: TRBV6-9
J: TRBJ2-5
CDR3: CASSYYAGVEETQYF

V: TRBV2
J: TRBJ1-2
CDR3: CASSEEAGANYGYTF

V: TRBV30
J: TRBJ2-2
CDR3: CAWSVAGNTGELFF

V: TRBV20-1
J: TRBJ2-3
CDR3: CSLRLATDTQYF

V: TRBV28
J: TRBJ2-7
CDR3: CATRGPHSYEQYF

V: TRBV28
J: TRBJ1-1
CDR3: CASSFQGLDTEAFF

V: TRBV28
J: TRBJ1-1
CDR3: CASRTELNTEAFF

V: TRBV7-8
J: TRBJ2-5
CDR3: CASSRIPMGETQYF

V: TRBV18
J: TRBJ1-2
CDR3: CASSPVQGTVYGYTF

V: TRBV20-1
J: TRBJ1-1
CDR3: CSATTGGWLNTEAFF

V: TRBV29-1
J: TRBJ2-5
CDR3: CSVELAGRTQYF

V: TRBV6-5
J: TRBJ2-7
CDR3: CASSYSTGVEQYF

V: TRBV5-1
J: TRBJ1-4
CDR3: CASSRGDRDEKLFF

V: TRBV4-2
J: TRBJ1-5
CDR3: CASSQEERTPYQPQHF

V: TRBV16
J: TRBJ2-1
CDR3: CASTSASGRNEQFF

V: TRBV5-1
J: TRBJ1-1
CDR3: CASSLAAGLDTEAFF

V: TRBV27
J: TRBJ2-7
CDR3: CASSPGLAGGSYEQYF

V: TRBV12-3/TRBV12-4
J: TRBJ2-1
CDR3: CASSPLSGSGYNEQFF

V: TRBV24-1
J: TRBJ2-7
CDR3: CARPIYGSSYEQYF

V: TRBV2
J: TRBJ2-7
CDR3: CASSMDRHSYEQYF

V: TRBV27
J: TRBJ1-2
CDR3: CASSFRGRFGGYTF

V: TRBV19
J: TRBJ2-4
CDR3: CASSIQQGGIQYF

V: TRBV6-5
J: TRBJ2-2
CDR3: CASSYEGAYTGELFF

V: TRBV14
J: TRBJ2-7
CDR3: CASSQRWGLTSGRYEQYF

V: TRBV12-3/TRBV12-4
J: TRBJ1-5
CDR3: CASSPPNEPNQPQHF

V: TRBV18
J: TRBJ1-1
CDR3: CASSPSNSVMNTEAFF

V: TRBV6-1
J: TRBJ2-7
CDR3: CASSPEPGQGPYEQYF

V: TRBV6-2/TRBV6-3
J: TRBJ1-2
CDR3: CASSSTSRPGDYGYTF

V: TRBV29-1
J: TRBJ2-7
CDR3: CSMSSGAGEQYF

V: TRBV28
J: TRBJ1-2
CDR3: CASSSPGQGHGYTF

V: TRBV15
J: TRBJ1-2
CDR3: CATSIGQGGYGYTF

V: TRBV3-1
J: TRBJ2-7
CDR3: CASSQDLPYEQYF

V: TRBV7-3
J: TRBJ2-2
CDR3: CASSPQGGELFF

V: TRBV2
J: TRBJ2-7
CDR3: CASTPLSGTVFFEQYF

V: TRBV11-3
J: TRBJ2-2
CDR3: CASSLAGLGREGTGELFF

V: TRBV25-1
J: TRBJ1-2
CDR3: CASSERAPTGDVYTF

V: TRBV5-1
J: TRBJ2-1
CDR3: CASSTDSRHDEQFF

V: TRBV9
J: TRBJ2-6
CDR3: CASSVGSSGANVLTF

V: TRBV12-3/TRBV12-4
J: TRBJ2-1
CDR3: CASSLGGLAGANEQFF

V: TRBV4-1
J: TRBJ1-2
CDR3: CASSRSGAARGYTF

V: TRBV10-3
J: TRBJ2-1
CDR3: CAIKTSGADEQFF

V: TRBV6-1
J: TRBJ2-5
CDR3: CASTSWGIQETQYF

V: TRBV7-2
J: TRBJ2-3
CDR3: CASSARLLPPDTQYF

V: TRBV10-1
J: TRBJ2-7
CDR3: CASSESWDSYEQYF

V: TRBV3-1
J: TRBJ2-6
CDR3: CASSQGAKGGSGANVLTF